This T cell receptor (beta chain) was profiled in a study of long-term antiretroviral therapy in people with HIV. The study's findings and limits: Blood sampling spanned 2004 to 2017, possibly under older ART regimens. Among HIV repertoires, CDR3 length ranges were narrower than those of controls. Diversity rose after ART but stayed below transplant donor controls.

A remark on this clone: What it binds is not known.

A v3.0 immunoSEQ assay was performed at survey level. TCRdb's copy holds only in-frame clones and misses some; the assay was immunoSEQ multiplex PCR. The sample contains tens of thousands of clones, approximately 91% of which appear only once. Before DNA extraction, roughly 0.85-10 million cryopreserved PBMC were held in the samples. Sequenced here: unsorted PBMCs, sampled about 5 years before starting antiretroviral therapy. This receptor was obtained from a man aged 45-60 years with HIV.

The CDR3 here is CASSPSQGEAFF. As DNA, the CDR3 is TGTGCCAGCAGCCCGTCACAGGGTGAAGCTTTCTTT. The rearrangement links TRBV11-3 to TRBJ1-1, with D possibly TRBD1 on 6 matching bases. Germline CDR1 and CDR2: SGHNT and YENEEA. This CDR3 has 12 amino acids. Trimming pared 5 bases from V and 7 bases from J, leaving 11 bases between.